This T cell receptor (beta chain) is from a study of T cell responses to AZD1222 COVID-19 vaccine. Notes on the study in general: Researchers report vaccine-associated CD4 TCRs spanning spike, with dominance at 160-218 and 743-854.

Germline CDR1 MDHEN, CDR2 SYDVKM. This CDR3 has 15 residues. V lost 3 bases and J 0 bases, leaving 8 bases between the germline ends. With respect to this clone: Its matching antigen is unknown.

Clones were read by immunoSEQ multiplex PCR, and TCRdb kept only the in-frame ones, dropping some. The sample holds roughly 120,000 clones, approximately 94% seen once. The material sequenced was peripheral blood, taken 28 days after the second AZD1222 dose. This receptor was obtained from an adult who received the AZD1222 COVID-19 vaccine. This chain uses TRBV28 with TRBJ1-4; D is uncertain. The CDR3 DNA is TGTGCCAGCAGTTTTCGGCGGGCAACTAATGAAAAACTGTTTTTT. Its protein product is CASSFRRATNEKLFF.